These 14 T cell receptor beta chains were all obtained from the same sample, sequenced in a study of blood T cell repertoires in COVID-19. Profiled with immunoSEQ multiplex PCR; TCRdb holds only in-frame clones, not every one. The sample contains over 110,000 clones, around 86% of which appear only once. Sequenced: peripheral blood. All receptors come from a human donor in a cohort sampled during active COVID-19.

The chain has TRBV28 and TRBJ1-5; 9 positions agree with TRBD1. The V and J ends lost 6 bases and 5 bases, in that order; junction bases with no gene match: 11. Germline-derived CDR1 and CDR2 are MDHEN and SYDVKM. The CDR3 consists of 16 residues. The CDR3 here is CASRPADRGGDQPQHF. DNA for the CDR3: TGTGCCAGCAGGCCCGCAGACAGGGGGGGCGATCAGCCCCAGCATTTT.

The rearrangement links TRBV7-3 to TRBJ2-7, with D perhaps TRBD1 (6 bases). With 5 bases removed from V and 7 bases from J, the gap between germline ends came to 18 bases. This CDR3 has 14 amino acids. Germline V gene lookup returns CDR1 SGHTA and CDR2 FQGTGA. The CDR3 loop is CASSPVPGVGEQYF. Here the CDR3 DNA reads TGTGCCAGCAGCCCGGTCCCAGGGGTTGGTGAGCAGTACTTC.

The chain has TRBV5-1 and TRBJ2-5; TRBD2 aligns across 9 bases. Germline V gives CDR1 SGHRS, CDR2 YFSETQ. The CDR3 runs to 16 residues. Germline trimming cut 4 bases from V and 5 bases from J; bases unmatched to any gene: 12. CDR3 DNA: TGCGCCAGCAGCCTAACCGAACCTAGCGGGATCGAGACCCAGTACTTC. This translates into CASSLTEPSGIETQYF.

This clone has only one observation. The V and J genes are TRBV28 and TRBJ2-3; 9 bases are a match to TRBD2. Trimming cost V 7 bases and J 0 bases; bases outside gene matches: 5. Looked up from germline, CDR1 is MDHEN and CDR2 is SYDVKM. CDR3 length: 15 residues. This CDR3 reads CASTPAGGSTDTQYF. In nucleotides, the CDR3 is TGTGCCAGCACCCCGGCGGGAGGGAGCACAGATACGCAGTATTTT.

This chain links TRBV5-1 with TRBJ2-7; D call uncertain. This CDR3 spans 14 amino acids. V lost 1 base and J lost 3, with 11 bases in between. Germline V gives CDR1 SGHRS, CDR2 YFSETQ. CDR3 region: CASSLRAVGYEQYF. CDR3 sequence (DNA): TGCGCCAGCAGCTTGCGTGCGGTGGGCTACGAGCAGTACTTC.

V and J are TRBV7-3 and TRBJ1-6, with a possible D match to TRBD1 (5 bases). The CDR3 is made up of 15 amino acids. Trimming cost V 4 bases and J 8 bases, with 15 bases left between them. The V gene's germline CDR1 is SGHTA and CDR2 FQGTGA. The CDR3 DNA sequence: TGTGCCAGCAGCTATCAGGGATTTGGAGATTCACCCCTCCACTTT. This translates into CASSYQGFGDSPLHF.

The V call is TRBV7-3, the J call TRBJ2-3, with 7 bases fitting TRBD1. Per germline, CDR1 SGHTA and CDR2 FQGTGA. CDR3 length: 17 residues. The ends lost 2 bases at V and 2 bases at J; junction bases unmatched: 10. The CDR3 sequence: CASSLGPKDRPTDTQYF. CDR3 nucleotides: TGTGCCAGCAGCTTAGGGCCCAAGGACAGGCCCACAGATACGCAGTATTTT.

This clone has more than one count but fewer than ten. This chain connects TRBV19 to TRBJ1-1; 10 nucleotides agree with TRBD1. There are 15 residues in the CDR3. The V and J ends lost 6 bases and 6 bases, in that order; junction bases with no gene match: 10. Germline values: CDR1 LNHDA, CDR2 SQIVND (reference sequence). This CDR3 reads CASSPGTGVFAEAFF. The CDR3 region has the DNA TGTGCCAGTAGCCCCGGGACAGGGGTTTTCGCTGAAGCTTTCTTT.

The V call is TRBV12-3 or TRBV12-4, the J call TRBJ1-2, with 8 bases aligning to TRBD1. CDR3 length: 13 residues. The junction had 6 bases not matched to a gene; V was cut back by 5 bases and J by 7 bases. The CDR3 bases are TGTGCCAGCAGTCCAGGGGGCGCGGGTGGCTACACCTTC. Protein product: CASSPGGAGGYTF.

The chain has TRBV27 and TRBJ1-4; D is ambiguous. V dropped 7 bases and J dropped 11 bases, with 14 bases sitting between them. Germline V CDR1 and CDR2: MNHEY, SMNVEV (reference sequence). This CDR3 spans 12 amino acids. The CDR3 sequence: CASMGSGYKLFF. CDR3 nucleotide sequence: TGTGCCAGCATGGGGAGTGGGTATAAACTGTTTTTT.

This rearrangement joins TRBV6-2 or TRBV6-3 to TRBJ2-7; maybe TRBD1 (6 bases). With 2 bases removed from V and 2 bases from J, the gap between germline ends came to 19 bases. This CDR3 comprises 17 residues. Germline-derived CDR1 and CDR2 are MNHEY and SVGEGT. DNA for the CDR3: TGTGCCAGCAGTTACCCATTGGGCGGGCAGGGGACCTACGAGCAGTACTTC. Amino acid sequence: CASSYPLGGQGTYEQYF.

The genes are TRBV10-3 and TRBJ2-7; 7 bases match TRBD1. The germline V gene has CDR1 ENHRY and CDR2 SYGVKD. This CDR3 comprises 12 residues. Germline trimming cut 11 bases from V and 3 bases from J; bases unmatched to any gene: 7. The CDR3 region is CAVGTESYEQYF. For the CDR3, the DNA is TGTGCCGTGGGGACAGAGAGCTACGAGCAGTACTTC.

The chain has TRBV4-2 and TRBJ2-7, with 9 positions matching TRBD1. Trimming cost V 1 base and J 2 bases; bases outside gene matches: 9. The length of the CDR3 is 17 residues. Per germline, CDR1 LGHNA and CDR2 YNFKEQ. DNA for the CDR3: TGTGCCAGCAGCCAAGTTTCTGGAGGGACAGGGACCTACGAGCAGTACTTC. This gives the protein CASSQVSGGTGTYEQYF.

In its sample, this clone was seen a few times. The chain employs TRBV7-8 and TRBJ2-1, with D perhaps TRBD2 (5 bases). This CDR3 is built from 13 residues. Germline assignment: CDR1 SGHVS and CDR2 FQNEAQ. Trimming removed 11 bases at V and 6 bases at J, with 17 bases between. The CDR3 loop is CAYGKIERNEQFF. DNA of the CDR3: TGTGCCTACGGGAAGATAGAACGCAATGAGCAGTTCTTC.